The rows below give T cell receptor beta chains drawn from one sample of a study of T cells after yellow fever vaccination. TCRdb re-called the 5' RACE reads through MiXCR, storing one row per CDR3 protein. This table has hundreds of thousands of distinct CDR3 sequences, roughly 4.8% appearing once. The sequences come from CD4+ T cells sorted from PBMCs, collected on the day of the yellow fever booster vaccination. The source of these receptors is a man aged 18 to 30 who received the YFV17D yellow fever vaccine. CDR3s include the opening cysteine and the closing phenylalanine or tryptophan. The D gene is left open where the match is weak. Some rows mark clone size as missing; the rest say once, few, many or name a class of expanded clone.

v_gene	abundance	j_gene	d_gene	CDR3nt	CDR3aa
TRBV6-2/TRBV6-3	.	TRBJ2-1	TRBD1	TGTGCCAGCAGTTGGGACAGTAACTCCTACAATGAGCAGTTCTTC	CASSWDSNSYNEQFF
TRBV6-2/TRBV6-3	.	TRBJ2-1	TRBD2	TGTGCCAGCAGTACGCGCGGTGCGGGGGATGTTGAGCAGTTCTTC	CASSTRGAGDVEQFF
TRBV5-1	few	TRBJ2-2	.	TGCGCCAGCAGCTTGGGGGAAACCGGGGAGCTGTTTTTT	CASSLGETGELFF
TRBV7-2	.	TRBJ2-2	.	TGTGCCAGCAGCTTAGCCGTGGGGCAAGGCGGGGAGCTGTTTTTT	CASSLAVGQGGELFF
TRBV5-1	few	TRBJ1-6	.	TGCGCCAGCAGCTTGGGACAGCCTAATTCACCCCTCCACTTT	CASSLGQPNSPLHF
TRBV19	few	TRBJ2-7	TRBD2	TGTGCCAGTAGTATAACGGCTAGCGGGGGCTACGAGCAGTACTTC	CASSITASGGYEQYF
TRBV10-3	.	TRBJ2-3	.	TGTGCCACCCAATTCCAGGGGCTCACAGATACGCAGTATTTT	CATQFQGLTDTQYF
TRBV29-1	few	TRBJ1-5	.	TGCAGCGCTGGGTCAGGGGATCAGCCCCAGCATTTT	CSAGSGDQPQHF
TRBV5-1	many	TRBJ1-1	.	TGCGCCAGCAGCTTGGATTGGGGTGTCACTGAAGCTTTCTTT	CASSLDWGVTEAFF
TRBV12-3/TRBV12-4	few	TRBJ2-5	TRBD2	TGTGCCAGCAGTTCCCTTTGGACTAGCGGGGGGGTCGAGACCCAGTACTTC	CASSSLWTSGGVETQYF
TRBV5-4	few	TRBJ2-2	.	TGTGCCAGCAGTTCCAGGGGGGCCGTGAGCACCGGGGAGCTGTTTTTT	CASSSRGAVSTGELFF
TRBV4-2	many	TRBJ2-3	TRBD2	TGTGCCAGCAGCCAAGAGGCTAGCGGGGGGGCGGAGGATACGCAGTATTTT	CASSQEASGGAEDTQYF
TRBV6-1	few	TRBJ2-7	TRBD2	TGTGCCAGCAGTGTACCCTTTACGGGGGGGCTCTACGAGCAGTACTTC	CASSVPFTGGLYEQYF
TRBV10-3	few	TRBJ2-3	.	TGTGCCATCAGTGAGTTGGCGGATACGCAGTATTTT	CAISELADTQYF
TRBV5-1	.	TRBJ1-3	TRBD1	TGCGCCAGTCATTCCGGGACAGGGCCCGGAAACACCATATATTTT	CASHSGTGPGNTIYF
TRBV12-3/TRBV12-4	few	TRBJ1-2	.	TGTGCCAGCAGTCCACGACACGCCGTCCTTGGCTACACCTTC	CASSPRHAVLGYTF
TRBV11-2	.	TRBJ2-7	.	TGTGCCAGCAGCTTGATGTCATCCCTGTCCTACGAGCAGTACTTC	CASSLMSSLSYEQYF
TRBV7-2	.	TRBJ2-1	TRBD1	TGTGCGACAAGGGGACAGGGGGGAAACAATGAGCAGTTCTTC	CATRGQGGNNEQFF
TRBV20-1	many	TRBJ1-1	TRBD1	TGCAGTGCTACACCTTATAACAGGGGGAACACTGAAGCTTTCTTT	CSATPYNRGNTEAFF
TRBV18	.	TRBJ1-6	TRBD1	TGTGCCAGCTCACCACCAACAGGGGAACCCCTCCACTTT	CASSPPTGEPLHF
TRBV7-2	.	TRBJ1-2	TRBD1	TGTGCCAGCAGCTTAGTGCGACAGGGCTATGGCTACACCTTC	CASSLVRQGYGYTF
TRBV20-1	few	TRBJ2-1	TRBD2	TGCAGTTCCGGGACTAGCGGATACAATGAGCAGTTCTTC	CSSGTSGYNEQFF
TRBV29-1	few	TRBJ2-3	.	TGCAGCGTTGAGCTCACTAGCCCCAGCACAGATACGCAGTATTTT	CSVELTSPSTDTQYF
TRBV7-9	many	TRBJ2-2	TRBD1	TGTGCCAGCAGCTTAGAAAGGGACAGTTACCCCGGGGAGCTGTTTTTT	CASSLERDSYPGELFF
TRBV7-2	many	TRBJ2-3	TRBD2	TGTGCCAGCAGCTTAGTCGGACTAGCGGGGATCACAGATACGCAGTATTTT	CASSLVGLAGITDTQYF
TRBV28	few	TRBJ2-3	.	TGTGCCAGCAGGACTCCCGCTACAGATACGCAGTATTTT	CASRTPATDTQYF
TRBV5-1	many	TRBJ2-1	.	TGCGCCAGCAGCTTGGAGGCAGGGGTCAATGAGCAGTTCTTC	CASSLEAGVNEQFF
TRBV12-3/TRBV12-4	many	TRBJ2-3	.	TGTGCCAGCGCCCAGGGCCCCGTTTTCGCAGATACGCAGTATTTT	CASAQGPVFADTQYF